The entry below describes one T cell receptor beta chain. Antigen specificity is unknown. In making diagnoses, clinical symptoms, serum thyroxine and TRAb, thyroid ultrasound and orbital computed tomography were all used. The CDR3 covers 10 residues. Trimming took off 2 bases at V and 4 bases at J, with 2 bases between the two ends. Germline assignment: CDR1 GTSNPN and CDR2 SVGIG (reference sequence). The sample comes from a study of T cells in Graves' hyperthyroidism and ophthalmopathy. Study-level points and caveats: The model predicted ophthalmopathy a median approximately 6.3 months before onset. Blood also showed most of the thyroid clonotypes that were expanded above 0.001.

The CDR3 regions of TCR beta were amplified from RNA transcripts. When the TCR CDR3 underwent first-round RT-PCR, the HTBI primer set was used. TCRdb redid the calling of the multiplex PCR reads with MiXCR, one entry per CDR3 protein. This table holds about 840,000 distinct CDR3 sequences, roughly 40% found once. The chain combines TRBV30 with TRBJ2-5; no firm D call. Sequenced sample: blood. The receptor's source is a man between 18 and 29 years old with Graves' hyperthyroidism. Here the CDR3 DNA reads TGTGCCTGGAGTCGAGAGACCCAGTACTTC. It translates to CAWSRETQYF.